This T cell receptor (beta chain) was documented in a study of Ad26.COV2.S vaccination and SARS-CoV-2 variants. The study, taken as a whole, reports: Measures of TCR breadth and depth may have fallen short of total T cell responses. Substantial breadth was reportedly displayed by spike-specific CD8+ and CD4+ T cell responses after vaccination. Across vaccine and placebo recipients, the breadth of non-spike TCRs was similar. Placebo recipients had lower spike-specific TCR breadth than vaccine recipients.

The V segment lost 3 bases and the J segment 6 bases; nucleotides outside the gene matches: 1. CDR1 and CDR2 from the germline V gene are SEHNR and FQNEAQ (reference sequence). The CDR3 has 13 residues. In regard to this clone: Its target is not known.

Libraries were prepared by immunoSEQ multiplex PCR; TCRdb keeps only in-frame clonotypes and omits some of them. There are 300,000 to 450,000 clones in the sample; 92% occur only once, and 3.9% lies in the top ten. This receptor was obtained from a human donor who had recovered from COVID-19. The material sequenced was peripheral blood, taken after recovery from COVID-19. The rearrangement links TRBV7-9 to TRBJ1-2, with 10 positions matching TRBD1. CDR3 sequence: CASSFGQGDGYTF. CDR3 bases: TGTGCCAGCAGCTTTGGACAGGGGGATGGCTACACCTTC.